This TCR beta chain was captured by sequencing in a study of beta chain features in type 1 diabetes. Turning to the study itself: Age and gender were similar between patients and healthy donors, as were cell yields. Findings and limits, study-wide: Patients with Type 1 diabetes showed moderately but significantly shorter TCRB CDR3s in all four CD4+ subsets.

Cell sorting via CD45RO/CCR7/CD25/CD127/CD95/CD27 was performed to obtain CD4+ naive, central memory, regulatory and stem cell-like memory cells. Trimming took off 0 bases at V and 2 bases at J, with 6 bases between the two ends. Looked up from germline, CDR1 is GTSNPN and CDR2 is SVGIG (reference sequence). The CDR3 covers 13 residues. Points on this clone: Antigen specificity is unknown.

The authors reverse transcribed all of the isolated RNA, so sequencing captured expressed TCRB transcripts. Profiling relied on immunoSEQ multiplex PCR, and the TCRdb table lists in-frame clones only, not all of them. The sample lists 150,000 to 200,000 clones, roughly 63% occurring once. The TCR comes from a man under 40 with type 1 diabetes. The specimen was naive CD4+ T cells from blood. The rearrangement links TRBV30 to TRBJ2-3; D gene uncertain. DNA for the CDR3: TGTGCCTGGAGTGTAGACAACACAGATACGCAGTATTTT. The encoded protein is CAWSVDNTDTQYF.